The rows below give T cell receptor beta chains drawn from one sample of a study of cytomegalovirus exposure and HLA in healthy donors. Profiling relied on immunoSEQ multiplex PCR, and the TCRdb table lists in-frame clones only, not all of them. This table has under 200,000 clones, around nine tenths appearing once. The sequencing input was PBMCs. These receptors were collected from a man younger than 30 in good health and CMV-seropositive. Both conserved end residues are part of each CDR3. Each record gives: V gene, D gene, J gene, CDR3 protein. A D gene is named only where the DNA matches it firmly.

v_call: TRBV5-1
d_call: NA
j_call: TRBJ2-7
cdr3_aa: CASSQDFYEQYF

v_call: TRBV28
d_call: NA
j_call: TRBJ1-2
cdr3_aa: CASSLNGASGYTF

v_call: TRBV6-1
d_call: NA
j_call: TRBJ1-2
cdr3_aa: CASSETRGSHYGYTF

v_call: TRBV11-3
d_call: TRBD1
j_call: TRBJ1-1
cdr3_aa: CASSPRTGNTEAFF

v_call: TRBV4-1
d_call: TRBD2
j_call: TRBJ2-7
cdr3_aa: CASSQESGRQYEQYF

v_call: TRBV5-1
d_call: NA
j_call: TRBJ1-1
cdr3_aa: CASSSLKAGMNTEAFF

v_call: TRBV27
d_call: TRBD2
j_call: TRBJ2-1
cdr3_aa: CASSWGLAGGNEQFF

v_call: TRBV28
d_call: NA
j_call: TRBJ2-7
cdr3_aa: CASSFESHEQYF

v_call: TRBV29-1
d_call: TRBD1
j_call: TRBJ2-5
cdr3_aa: CSVTGQGGTQYF

v_call: TRBV7-2
d_call: NA
j_call: TRBJ1-3
cdr3_aa: CASSFTQGLVNTIYF

v_call: TRBV5-1
d_call: NA
j_call: TRBJ2-1
cdr3_aa: CASSSRGDYNEQFF

v_call: TRBV9
d_call: TRBD2
j_call: TRBJ2-1
cdr3_aa: CASSDGLAGGTYNEQFF

v_call: TRBV11-3
d_call: NA
j_call: TRBJ1-1
cdr3_aa: CASRGSGGTNTEAFF

v_call: TRBV19
d_call: TRBD2
j_call: TRBJ2-2
cdr3_aa: CASSIGTRSSGELFF